What follows describes a single T cell receptor (beta chain). Antigen specificity is unknown. The length of the CDR3 is 13 residues. Trimming at V came to 7 bases and at J to 7 bases, leaving 10 bases not matched to a gene. Germline lookup yields CDR1 SQVTM and CDR2 ANQGSEA. PCR was performed a second time for roughly 6 to 12 cycles using a sample-barcoded 5' primer and a J-beta primer mix. Every single cDNA molecule received a tag from a template-switch adaptor with 12 random nucleotides. Each of the samples gave a minimum of 3 million paired-end reads that contained CDR3. TCRdb independently ran MiXCR on the 5' RACE reads; one entry per CDR3 protein. This table has 1,100,000 or so distinct CDR3 sequences, more than 40% appearing once. The data originate from a study of blood T cells in healthy people across ages. Points from the study as a whole: Observed TCR beta diversity per million T cells went down as age went up. This fall followed a roughly linear course with age. Samples with more naive T cells showed higher observed beta diversity.

Sequenced material: blood. V gene TRBV29-1 combines with J gene TRBJ2-7, with 10 bases identical to TRBD2. The sequence came from a woman in her sixties or seventies in good health. The CDR3 nucleotides are TGCAGCGCGCGGATAGCGGGAGGTGGAGAGCAGTACTTC. Translated: CSARIAGGGEQYF.